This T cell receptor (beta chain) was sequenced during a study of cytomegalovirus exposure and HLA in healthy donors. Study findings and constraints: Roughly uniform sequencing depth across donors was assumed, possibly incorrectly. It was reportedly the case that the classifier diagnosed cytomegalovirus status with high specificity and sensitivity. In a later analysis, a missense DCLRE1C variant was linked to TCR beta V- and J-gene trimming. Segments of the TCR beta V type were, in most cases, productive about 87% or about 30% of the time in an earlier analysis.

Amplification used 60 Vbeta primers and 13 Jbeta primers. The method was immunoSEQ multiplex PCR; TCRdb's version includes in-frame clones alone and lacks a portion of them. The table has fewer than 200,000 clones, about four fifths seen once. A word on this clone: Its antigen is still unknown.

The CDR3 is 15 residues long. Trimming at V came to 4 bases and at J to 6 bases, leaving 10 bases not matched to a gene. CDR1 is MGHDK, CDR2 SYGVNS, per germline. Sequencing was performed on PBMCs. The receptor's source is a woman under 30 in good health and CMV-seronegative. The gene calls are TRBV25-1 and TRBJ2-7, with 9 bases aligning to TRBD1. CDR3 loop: CASSAFGQGWGEQYF. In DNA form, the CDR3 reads TGTGCCAGCAGTGCCTTCGGACAGGGGTGGGGCGAGCAGTACTTC.